This T cell receptor beta chain was captured by sequencing in a study of CD8 T cells in ankylosing spondylitis (dated by TCRdb to the late 2010s). Regarding the study in general: T cell receptor beta repertoires were profiled in healthy donors and ankylosing spondylitis patients so that disease-linked TCR variants could be found. The full study cohort comprised 20 to 30 ankylosing spondylitis patients and some 100 healthy donors. Samples of peripheral blood were taken, and for ankylosing spondylitis patients, synovial fluid was collected as well.

Trimming costs V 4 bases and J 0 bases, and their ends lie 13 bases apart. CDR1 is given as MNHEY and CDR2 as SVGAGI, both from the germline V gene. The CDR3 runs 16 amino acids, cysteine and phenylalanine included. Here the CDR3 DNA is all that survives: 48 bases in frame from base 1. The sequencer was an Illumina HiSeq 2500. TCR beta libraries were prepared by quantitative 5'-RACE with molecular barcodes. The study's own analysis went as follows. Disease-linked TCR variants were identified with a new computational method built on a probabilistic model of VDJ rearrangement. Clones were called with MiXCR by TCRdb after fastp trimmed the public reads at Q25, and only in-frame beta chains were retained. Rows are combined by CDR3 protein, so each entry shows the most common genes and DNA. These V and J calls derive from TCRdb rather than the authors' analysis. The sample table records around 770,000 distinct CDR3 sequences; about 20% of these occur just once. Around a fifth of the sample goes to the ten largest clones.

Findings and caveats that apply to the study as a whole: Significant enrichment of the disease-linked clones was reported in matched synovial fluid samples from ankylosing spondylitis patients. A TCR beta motif of fewer than 10 highly homologous amino acid variants appeared characteristic of blood from ankylosing spondylitis patients. Some TCR beta motif variants had previously been reported in synovial fluid and blood of reactive arthritis patients, which suggested common disease-initiation mechanisms. In peripheral blood, the disease-linked clones were found at relatively low frequencies and had a CD8+ phenotype.

For this clonotype: Its antigen has not been determined. Base quality data are lacking; no much larger clone is found one base away.

The sequence derives from a male donor with ankylosing spondylitis. The sequenced material came from blood, either unsorted or a sorted T cell fraction (not recorded which). Here the chain combines TRBV6-5 and TRBJ1-5, with no D gene named confidently. The CDR3 region: CASSSYILDSNQPQHF. The DNA is TGTGCCAGCAGTTCTTATATCTTGGATAGCAATCAGCCCCAGCATTTT.